This passage covers 27 T cell receptor beta chains from one sample sequenced in a study of preoperative IRX-2 immunotherapy in early breast cancer (dated by TCRdb to the late 2010s). The library was obtained by the immunoSEQ multiplex PCR assay. TCRdb took over this immuneACCESS table, retaining in-frame rearrangements with V and J assigned. Such tables are incomplete; in checked studies, under half of the missing clones stem from an unresolved V gene, and the remainder is unexplained. For this sample there are tens of thousands of clones; more than 90% appear just once. The ten largest clones take up around 6.6% of the sample. The sample's treatment or condition label, decoded: preoperative locoregional IRX-2 cytokine immunotherapy. The specimen was taken from a patient treated with IRX-2 immunotherapy. All receptors derive from a human donor with breast cancer.

The CDR3 region has the DNA TGTGCCAGCAGCGTGGGGACTAGCTATGGTAGGGATACGCAGTATTTT. Protein product: CASSVGTSYGRDTQYF. The chain employs TRBV9 and TRBJ2-3; TRBD2 aligns across 9 bases. Looked up from germline, CDR1 is SGDLS and CDR2 is YYNGEE. CDR3 size: 16 residues. Losses at the gene ends were 2 bases for V and 6 bases for J; bases not matched to a gene: 10.

This clone was recorded once. The V gene is TRBV10-3, the J gene TRBJ1-5; tentative D call: TRBD1 (6 bases). The CDR3 length is 18 residues. V was shortened by 7 bases and J by 0 bases, with 22 bases between the two germline ends. Germline CDR1 and CDR2: ENHRY and SYGVKD. CDR3 coding DNA: TGTGCCATCATCCCAGGGGACACCGGAGCCGATAGCAATCAGCCCCAGCATTTT. As protein: CAIIPGDTGADSNQPQHF.

The chain employs TRBV27 and TRBJ2-2, with 11 nucleotides matching TRBD1. The CDR3 covers 16 residues. Germline V gene sequence: CDR1 MNHEY, CDR2 SMNVEV (reference sequence). V lost 8 bases, J lost 7 bases, and 12 bases stayed unmatched. CDR3 sequence (DNA): TGTGCCAGCGGACAGGGGGCCCCTTCAATAAGCGGGGAGCTGTTTTTT. Amino acids: CASGQGAPSISGELFF.

V and J are TRBV28 and TRBJ2-1; unclear D gene. This CDR3 has 12 amino acids. Germline lookup yields CDR1 MDHEN and CDR2 SYDVKM. V lost 1 base and J 12 bases, leaving 10 bases between the germline ends. The CDR3 DNA is TGTGCCAGCAGTTTATCGGCGCCGGGGCAGTTCTTC. It yields the protein CASSLSAPGQFF. The full variable domain, with the rest looked up from reference TRBV28 and TRBJ2-1, is DVKVTQSSRYLVKRTGEKVFLECVQDMDHENMFWYRQDPGLGLRLIYFSYDVKMKEKGDIPEGYSVSREKKERFSLILESASTNQTSMYLCASSLSAPGQFFGPGTRLTVL.

The chain has TRBV28 and TRBJ2-7; D is tentatively TRBD1 or TRBD2 (5 bases each). Trimming stripped 4 bases from V and 2 bases from J, with 15 bases between. This CDR3 region has 15 residues. Germline CDR1 reads MDHEN; CDR2 reads SYDVKM. CDR3 region: CASSSSSGAPYEQYF. The DNA of the CDR3 is TGTGCCAGCAGTTCCTCGTCCGGGGCCCCCTACGAGCAGTACTTC.

The rearrangement uses TRBV6-6 and TRBJ1-4; D is ambiguous. Trimming cost V 0 bases and J 7 bases, with 0 bases left between them. The CDR3 totals 11 residues. Germline CDR1 reads MNHNY; CDR2 reads SVGAGI (reference sequence). The CDR3 loop is CASSYSEKLFF. CDR3 DNA: TGTGCCAGCAGTTACTCTGAAAAACTGTTTTTT.

Here the CDR3 reads CASSELSGVTEAFF. CDR3 nucleotides: TGTGCCAGCAGTGAACTCTCGGGGGTCACTGAAGCTTTCTTT. V and J are TRBV6-1 and TRBJ1-1; D might be TRBD1 (5 bases). The V gene's germline CDR1 is MNHNS and CDR2 SASEGT. V gave up 2 bases and J gave up 4 bases, with 11 bases separating them. The CDR3 runs 14 residues.

The chain links TRBV29-1 to TRBJ2-3; tentative D call: TRBD1 (5 bases). Trimming took off 8 bases at V and 4 bases at J, with 13 bases between the two ends. The CDR3 spans 12 residues. CDR1 is SQVTM and CDR2 is ANQGSEA in the germline V gene. CDR3 region: CSPSGASDTQYF. The DNA for the CDR3 is TGCAGCCCTTCTGGGGCGTCAGATACGCAGTATTTT.

V is TRBV28 and J is TRBJ2-7; D ambiguous. CDR1 is MDHEN and CDR2 is SYDVKM in the germline V gene. The CDR3 has 14 amino acids. V was cut by 8 bases and J by 3 bases, with 17 bases left in between. CDR3 in DNA: TGTGCCAGCCTCGGGTCCAAAAGGAGCTACGAGCAGTACTTC. It codes for CASLGSKRSYEQYF.

The V call is TRBV18, the J call TRBJ1-1, with no clear D. V lost 1 base to trimming and J lost 1 base, with 13 bases between them. The CDR3 totals 16 residues. CDR1 and CDR2 (germline): KGHSH, LQKENI. The CDR3 DNA is TGTGCCAGCTCACCACTTAGGGATGCGACGAACACTGAAGCTTTCTTT. It specifies CASSPLRDATNTEAFF.

This chain uses TRBV7-9 with TRBJ2-1; a possible D gene is TRBD2 (6 bases). Germline V CDR1 and CDR2: SEHNR, FQNEAQ (reference sequence). V was shortened by 6 bases and J by 7 bases, with 31 bases between the two germline ends. The CDR3 extends over 19 amino acids. DNA of the CDR3: TGTGCCAGCAGTTTCCCCGGGGGAGATACCCAGACCGGTTATAATGAGCAGTTCTTC. Its translation is CASSFPGGDTQTGYNEQFF.

The CDR3 nucleotides are TGTGCCAGCAGCTTAGGCCTAGATCAGCCCCAGCATTTT. It translates to CASSLGLDQPQHF. The V gene is TRBV11-2, the J gene TRBJ1-5; no firm D call. The germline CDR1 and CDR2 sequences are SGHAT and FQNNGV. The CDR3 covers 13 residues. V shed 1 base and J shed 5 bases, with 6 bases lying between them.

Remarks on this clone: The junction departs from germline at one end; a sequencing error may be responsible. The chain carries TRBV28 and TRBJ2-1, with 13 bases matching TRBD2. Germline V gene lookup returns CDR1 MDHEN and CDR2 SYDVKM. The CDR3 extends over 15 amino acids. This chain's CDR3 is CASSQAHLLAGGQLF. DNA of the CDR3: TGTGCCAGCAGCCAAGCCCACTTACTAGCGGGAGGGCAACTCTTC.

The V call is TRBV7-6, the J call TRBJ2-1, with D maybe TRBD2 (5 bases). CDR1 and CDR2 from the germline V gene are SGHVS and FNYEAQ. There are 12 residues in the CDR3. V was shortened by 1 base and J by 13 bases, with 11 bases between the two germline ends. The DNA for the CDR3 is TGTGCCAGCAGCTTAGGGCCCCGGGGACAGTTCTTC. It codes for CASSLGPRGQFF.

The chain has TRBV6-4 and TRBJ2-7; 10 positions match TRBD1. Trimming took 5 bases from V and 3 from J; bases not matched to a gene: 4. CDR3 length: 14 residues. Germline loops: CDR1 MRHNA, CDR2 SNTAGT. CDR3: CASSPGQGYYEQYF. CDR3 bases: TGTGCCAGCAGTCCGGGACAGGGGTACTACGAGCAGTACTTC.

V and J are TRBV4-1 and TRBJ2-4; D is undetermined. The CDR3 is made up of 18 amino acids. V was cut by 0 bases and J by 0 bases, with 15 bases left in between. Germline values: CDR1 MGHRA, CDR2 YSYEKL. CDR3 in amino acids: CASSQDVGEIRAKNIQYF. The CDR3, as DNA: TGCGCCAGCAGCCAAGATGTAGGAGAGATACGAGCCAAAAACATTCAGTACTTC.

The chain employs TRBV5-1 and TRBJ2-5, with D perhaps matching TRBD2 (7 bases). From germline, CDR1 is SGHRS and CDR2 YFSETQ. The germline V and J ends were trimmed by 1 base and 5 bases, with 12 bases remaining between them. The CDR3 has 14 amino acids. The CDR3 DNA follows: TGCGCCAGCAGCTTGAGGGGGGGCGCGGAGACCCAGTACTTC. Amino acids: CASSLRGGAETQYF.

The chain has TRBV6-8 and TRBJ1-1, with D maybe TRBD1 (6 bases). The CDR3 contains 11 residues. Germline CDR1 and CDR2: MNHGY and SAAAGT. V lost 6 bases and J 7 bases, leaving 9 bases between the germline ends. The DNA of the CDR3 is TGTGCCAGCAGCCACAGGGTTGAAGCTTTCTTT. Translation: CASSHRVEAFF.

The rearrangement joins TRBV18 to TRBJ1-3; 9 bases line up with TRBD1. CDR1 KGHSH and CDR2 LQKENI come from the germline V gene. This CDR3 region has 15 residues. The V gene end was trimmed by 3 bases and the J gene end by 2 bases; junction bases not matched to a gene: 2. Here the CDR3 DNA reads TGTGCCAGCTCACCGGGGACAGGGCCTGGAAACACCATATATTTT. Residues: CASSPGTGPGNTIYF. The variable domain in full, completed from reference TRBV18 and TRBJ1-3, reads NAGVMQNPRHLVRRRGQEARLRCSPMKGHSHVYWYRQLPEEGLKFMVYLQKENIIDESGMPKERFSAEFPKEGPSILRIQQVVRGDSAAYFCASSPGTGPGNTIYFGEGSWLTVV.

A single count supports this clone. The rearrangement links TRBV7-2 to TRBJ2-7; 7 nucleotides line up with TRBD1. Germline values: CDR1 SGHTA, CDR2 FQGNSA. V shed 5 bases, J shed 3 bases, and the junction held 10 bases outside the gene matches. The CDR3 is 15 amino acids. The CDR3 DNA is TGTGCCAGCAGCCAAGACAGGGCCGGTTACTACGAGCAGTACTTC. It is translated as CASSQDRAGYYEQYF.

The rearrangement joins TRBV5-4 to TRBJ2-7; D tentatively fits TRBD1 or TRBD2 (5 bases each). The V gene's germline CDR1 is SGHNT and CDR2 YYREEE (reference sequence). V was shortened by 4 bases and J by 1 base, with 12 bases between the two germline ends. The CDR3 has 14 amino acids. The CDR3 sequence: CASSIRDGSYEQYF. In DNA form, the CDR3 reads TGTGCCAGCAGCATCCGGGACGGGTCCTACGAGCAGTACTTC.

The J gene is TRBJ2-7, the V gene TRBV29-1; D unresolved. CDR3 size: 13 residues. Looked up from germline, CDR1 is SQVTM and CDR2 is ANQGSEA. V lost 4 bases to trimming and J lost 3 bases, with 13 bases between them. Here the CDR3 reads CSVAASPFYEQYF. The CDR3 region has the DNA TGCAGCGTTGCGGCTAGTCCTTTCTACGAGCAGTACTTC.

V usage is TRBV1 and J usage is TRBJ2-1. TRBV1 is a pseudogene segment. The CDR3 has 18 residues. For the CDR3, the DNA is TGCACCAGCACCAACAAACCCGACGGGGCTAATCTATACAATGAGCAGTTCTTC. It encodes CTSTNKPDGANLYNEQFF.

The gene calls are TRBV6-5 and TRBJ1-2, with 8 nucleotides matching TRBD1. V lost 5 bases, J lost 1 base, and 6 bases stayed unmatched. The CDR3 runs 15 residues. Germline-derived CDR1 and CDR2 are MNHEY and SVGAGI. Written as DNA, the CDR3 is TGTGCCAGCAGTCCGGACAGGGCCTTTAACTATGGCTACACCTTC. Its translation is CASSPDRAFNYGYTF.

The rearrangement uses TRBV7-8 and TRBJ2-7, with unresolved D. This CDR3 is built from 16 residues. CDR1 and CDR2 (germline): SGHVS, FQNEAQ. The ends were cut back, 1 base at V and 1 base at J, with 14 bases in the middle. The DNA for the CDR3 is TGTGCCAGCAGCTTAGAAGACACAACTCCTTCCTACGAGCAGTACTTC. Translated, it gives CASSLEDTTPSYEQYF.

This chain connects TRBV9 to TRBJ1-3; 8 bases line up with TRBD1. Germline CDR1 and CDR2: SGDLS and YYNGEE. The V and J ends lost 0 bases and 2 bases, in that order; junction bases with no gene match: 7. The CDR3 loop spans 17 amino acids. The CDR3 DNA is TGTGCCAGCAGCGTAGTAGCGGACAGGGTAGCTGGAAACACCATATATTTT. Protein sequence: CASSVVADRVAGNTIYF.

J is TRBJ1-4 and V is TRBV9, with D possibly TRBD1 on 5 matching bases. The CDR3 totals 17 residues. Germline assignment: CDR1 SGDLS and CDR2 YYNGEE. The V and J ends lost 2 bases and 3 bases respectively, with 17 bases between them. CDR3 nucleotides: TGTGCCAGCAGCGTGGGACTCACGATAGGAGCTAATGAAAAACTGTTTTTT. Translating it yields CASSVGLTIGANEKLFF.